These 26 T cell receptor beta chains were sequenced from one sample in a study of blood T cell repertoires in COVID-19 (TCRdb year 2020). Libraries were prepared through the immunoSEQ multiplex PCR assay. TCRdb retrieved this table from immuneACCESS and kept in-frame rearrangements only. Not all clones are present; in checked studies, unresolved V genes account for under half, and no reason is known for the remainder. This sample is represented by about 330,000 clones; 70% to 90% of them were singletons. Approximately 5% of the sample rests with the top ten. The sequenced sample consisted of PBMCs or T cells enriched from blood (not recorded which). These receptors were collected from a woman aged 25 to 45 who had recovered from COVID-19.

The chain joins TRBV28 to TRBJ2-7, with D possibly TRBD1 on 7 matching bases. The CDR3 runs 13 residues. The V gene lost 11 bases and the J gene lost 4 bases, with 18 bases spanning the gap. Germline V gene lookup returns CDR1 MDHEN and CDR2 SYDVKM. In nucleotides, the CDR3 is TGTGCCCTCCAGGAGGGGGCCGGGTACGAGCAGTACTTC. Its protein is CALQEGAGYEQYF.

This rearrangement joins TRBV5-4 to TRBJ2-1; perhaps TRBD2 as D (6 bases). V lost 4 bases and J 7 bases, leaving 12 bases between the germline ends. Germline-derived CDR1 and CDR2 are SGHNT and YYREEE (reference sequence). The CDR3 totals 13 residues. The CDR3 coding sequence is TGTGCCAGCAGCCCCGGAGGGCTAAATGAGCAGTTCTTC. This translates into CASSPGGLNEQFF.

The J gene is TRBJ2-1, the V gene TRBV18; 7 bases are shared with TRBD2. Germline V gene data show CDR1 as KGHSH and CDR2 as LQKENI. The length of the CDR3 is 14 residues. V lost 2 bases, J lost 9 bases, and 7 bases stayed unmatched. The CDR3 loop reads CASSPASREGEQFF. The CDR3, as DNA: TGTGCCAGCTCACCAGCAAGCAGGGAGGGTGAGCAGTTCTTC. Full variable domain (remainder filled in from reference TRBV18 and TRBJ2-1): NAGVMQNPRHLVRRRGQEARLRCSPMKGHSHVYWYRQLPEEGLKFMVYLQKENIIDESGMPKERFSAEFPKEGPSILRIQQVVRGDSAAYFCASSPASREGEQFFGPGTRLTVL.

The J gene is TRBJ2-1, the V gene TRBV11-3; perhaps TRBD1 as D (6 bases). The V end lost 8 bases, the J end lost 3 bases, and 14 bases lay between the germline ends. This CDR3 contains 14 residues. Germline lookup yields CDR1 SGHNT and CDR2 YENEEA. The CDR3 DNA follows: TGTGCCAGCGCAAAGGGGGAAAACTACAATGAGCAGTTCTTC. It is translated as CASAKGENYNEQFF.

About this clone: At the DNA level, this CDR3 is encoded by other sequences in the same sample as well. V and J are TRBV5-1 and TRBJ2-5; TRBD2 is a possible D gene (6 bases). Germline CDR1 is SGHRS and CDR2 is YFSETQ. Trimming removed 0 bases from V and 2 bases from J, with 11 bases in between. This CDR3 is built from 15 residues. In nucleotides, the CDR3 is TGCGCCAGCAGCTTGGTTGCAGGGAGGCAAGAGACCCAGTACTTC. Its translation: CASSLVAGRQETQYF.

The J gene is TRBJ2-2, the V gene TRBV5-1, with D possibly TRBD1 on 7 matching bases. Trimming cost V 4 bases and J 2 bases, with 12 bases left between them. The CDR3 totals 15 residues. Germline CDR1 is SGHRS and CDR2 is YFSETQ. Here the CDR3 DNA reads TGCGCCAGCAGCGATCAGGGGGGAAACACCGGGGAGCTGTTTTTT. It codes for CASSDQGGNTGELFF.

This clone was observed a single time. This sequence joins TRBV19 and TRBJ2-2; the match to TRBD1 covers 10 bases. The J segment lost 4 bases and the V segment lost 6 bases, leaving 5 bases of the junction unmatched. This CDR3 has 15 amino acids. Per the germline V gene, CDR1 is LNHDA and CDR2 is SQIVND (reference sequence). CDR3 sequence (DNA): TGTGCCAGTAGACCGGACAGGGGGAGCACCGGGGAGCTGTTTTTT. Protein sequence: CASRPDRGSTGELFF.

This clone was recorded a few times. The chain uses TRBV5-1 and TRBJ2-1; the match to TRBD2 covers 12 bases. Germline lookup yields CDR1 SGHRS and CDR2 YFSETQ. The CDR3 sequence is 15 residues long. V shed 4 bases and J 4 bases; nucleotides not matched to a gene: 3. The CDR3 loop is CASSRLAGEYNEQFF. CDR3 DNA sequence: TGCGCCAGCAGCCGACTAGCGGGGGAATACAATGAGCAGTTCTTC. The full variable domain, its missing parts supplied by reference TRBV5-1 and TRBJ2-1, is KAGVTQTPRYLIKTRGQQVTLSCSPISGHRSVSWYQQTPGQGLQFLFEYFSETQRNKGNFPGRFSGRQFSNSRSEMNVSTLELGDSALYLCASSRLAGEYNEQFFGPGTRLTVL.

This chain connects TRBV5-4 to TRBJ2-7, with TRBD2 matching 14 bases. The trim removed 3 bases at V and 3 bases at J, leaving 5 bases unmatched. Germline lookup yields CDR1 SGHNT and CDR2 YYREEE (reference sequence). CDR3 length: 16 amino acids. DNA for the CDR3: TGTGCCAGCAGCTATCGACTAGCGGGGGGGGACTACGAGCAGTACTTC. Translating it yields CASSYRLAGGDYEQYF.

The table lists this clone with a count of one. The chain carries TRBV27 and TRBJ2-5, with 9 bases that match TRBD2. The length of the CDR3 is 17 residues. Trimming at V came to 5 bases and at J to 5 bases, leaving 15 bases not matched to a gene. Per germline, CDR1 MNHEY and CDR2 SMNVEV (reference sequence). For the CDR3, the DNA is TGTGCCAGCAGTCGACGCGAGCCAAGCGGGGGGAGGGAGACCCAGTACTTC. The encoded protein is CASSRREPSGGRETQYF.

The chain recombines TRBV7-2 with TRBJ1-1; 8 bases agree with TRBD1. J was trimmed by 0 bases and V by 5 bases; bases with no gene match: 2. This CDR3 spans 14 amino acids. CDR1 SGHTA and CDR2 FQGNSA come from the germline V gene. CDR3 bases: TGTGCCAGCAGCAAGGACAGGGTGAACACTGAAGCTTTCTTT. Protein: CASSKDRVNTEAFF.

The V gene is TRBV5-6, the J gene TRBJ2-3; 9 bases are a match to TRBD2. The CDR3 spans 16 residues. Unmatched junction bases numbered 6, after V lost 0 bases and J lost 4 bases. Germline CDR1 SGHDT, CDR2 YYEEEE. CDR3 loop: CASSLGLAGYSDTQYF. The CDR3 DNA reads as TGTGCCAGCAGCTTGGGGCTAGCGGGGTACTCAGATACGCAGTATTTT.

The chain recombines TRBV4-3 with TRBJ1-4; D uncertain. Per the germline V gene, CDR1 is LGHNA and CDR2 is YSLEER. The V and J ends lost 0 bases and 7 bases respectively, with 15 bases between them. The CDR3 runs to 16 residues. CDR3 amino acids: CASSQDSRGPFEKLFF. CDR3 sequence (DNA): TGCGCCAGCAGCCAAGATAGCCGGGGTCCTTTTGAAAAACTGTTTTTT.

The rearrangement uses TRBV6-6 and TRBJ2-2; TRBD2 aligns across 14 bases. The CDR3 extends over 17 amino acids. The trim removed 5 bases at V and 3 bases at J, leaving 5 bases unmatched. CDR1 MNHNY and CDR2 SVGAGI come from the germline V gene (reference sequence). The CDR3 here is CASSPGLAGGYTGELFF. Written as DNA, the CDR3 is TGTGCCAGCAGTCCAGGACTAGCGGGGGGCTACACCGGGGAGCTGTTTTTT.

The CDR3 is CASSRNTGDNGYTF. CDR3 DNA: TGTGCCAGCAGCCGCAACACAGGGGACAATGGCTACACCTTC. J is TRBJ1-2 and V is TRBV3-1 (or the pseudogene TRBV3-2), with 7 bases identical to TRBD1. CDR1 and CDR2 from the germline V gene are LGHDT and YNNKEL (reference sequence). Trimming cost V 4 bases and J 6 bases; bases outside gene matches: 8. The CDR3 runs to 14 residues.

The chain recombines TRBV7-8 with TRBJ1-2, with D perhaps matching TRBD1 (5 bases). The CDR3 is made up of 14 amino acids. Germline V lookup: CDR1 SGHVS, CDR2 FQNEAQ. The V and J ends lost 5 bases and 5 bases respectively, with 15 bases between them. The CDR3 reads CASSGRGTSYGYTF. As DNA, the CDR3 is TGTGCCAGCAGCGGACGCGGGACCTCATATGGCTACACCTTC.

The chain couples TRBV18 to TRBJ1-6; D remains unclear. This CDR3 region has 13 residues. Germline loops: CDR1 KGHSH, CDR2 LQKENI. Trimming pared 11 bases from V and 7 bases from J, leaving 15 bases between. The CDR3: CAGGQEGNSPLHF. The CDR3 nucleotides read TGTGCCGGCGGGCAGGAGGGAAATTCACCCCTCCACTTT.

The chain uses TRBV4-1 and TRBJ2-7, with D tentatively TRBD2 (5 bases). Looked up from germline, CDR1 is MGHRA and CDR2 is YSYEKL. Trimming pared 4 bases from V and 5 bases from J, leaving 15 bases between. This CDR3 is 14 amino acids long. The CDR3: CASSPRRGNHEQYF. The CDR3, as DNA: TGCGCCAGCAGCCCCCGACGGGGTAACCACGAGCAGTACTTC.

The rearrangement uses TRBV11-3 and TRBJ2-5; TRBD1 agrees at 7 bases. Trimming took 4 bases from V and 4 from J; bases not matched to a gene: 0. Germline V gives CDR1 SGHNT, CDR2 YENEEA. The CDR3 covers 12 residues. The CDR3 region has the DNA TGTGCCAGCAGCTCAGGGGGAGAGACCCAGTACTTC. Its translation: CASSSGGETQYF.

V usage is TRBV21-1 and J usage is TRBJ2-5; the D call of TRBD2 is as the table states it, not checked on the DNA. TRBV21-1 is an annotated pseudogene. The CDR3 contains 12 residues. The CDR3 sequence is CASISPRETQYF. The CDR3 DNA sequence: TGTGCCAGCATCTCCCCGCGAGAGACCCAGTACTTC.

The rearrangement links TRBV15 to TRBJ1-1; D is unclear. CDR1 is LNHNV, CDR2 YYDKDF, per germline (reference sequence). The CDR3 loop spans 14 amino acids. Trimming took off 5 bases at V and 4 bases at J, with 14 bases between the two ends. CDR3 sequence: CATSSSGSGTEAFF. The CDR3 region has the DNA TGTGCCACCAGCTCCTCCGGGAGTGGCACTGAAGCTTTCTTT.

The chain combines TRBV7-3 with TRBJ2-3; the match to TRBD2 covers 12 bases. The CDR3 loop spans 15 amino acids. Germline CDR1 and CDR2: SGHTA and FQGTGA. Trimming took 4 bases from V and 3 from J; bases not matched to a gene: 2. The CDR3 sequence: CASSSGLAGTDTQYF. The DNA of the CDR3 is TGTGCCAGCAGCTCCGGACTAGCGGGGACAGATACGCAGTATTTT.

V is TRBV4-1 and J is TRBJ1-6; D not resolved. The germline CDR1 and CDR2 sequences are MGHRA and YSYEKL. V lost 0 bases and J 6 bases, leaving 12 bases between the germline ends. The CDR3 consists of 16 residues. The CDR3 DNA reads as TGCGCCAGCAGCCAAGATCGGGGAGATGGTAATTCACCCCTCCACTTT. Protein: CASSQDRGDGNSPLHF.

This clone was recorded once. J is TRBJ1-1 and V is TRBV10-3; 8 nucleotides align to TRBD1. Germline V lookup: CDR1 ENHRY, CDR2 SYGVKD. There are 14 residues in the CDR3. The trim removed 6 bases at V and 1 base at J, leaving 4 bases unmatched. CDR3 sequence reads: CAIRDREPNTEAFF. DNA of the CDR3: TGTGCCATCAGGGACAGGGAGCCGAACACTGAAGCTTTCTTT.

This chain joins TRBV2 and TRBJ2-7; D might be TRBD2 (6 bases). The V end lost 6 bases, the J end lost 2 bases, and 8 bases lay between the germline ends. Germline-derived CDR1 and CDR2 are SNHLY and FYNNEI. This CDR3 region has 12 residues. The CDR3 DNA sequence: TGTGCCAGCAGGGACTATCCCTACGAGCAGTACTTC. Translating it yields CASRDYPYEQYF.

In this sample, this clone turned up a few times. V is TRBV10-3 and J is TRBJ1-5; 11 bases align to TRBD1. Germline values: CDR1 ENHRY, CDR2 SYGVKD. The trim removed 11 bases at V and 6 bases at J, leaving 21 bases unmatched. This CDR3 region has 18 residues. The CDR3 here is CAPPRGTGGKGLSQPQHF. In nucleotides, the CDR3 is TGTGCCCCACCACGAGGGACAGGGGGAAAAGGATTGTCTCAGCCCCAGCATTTT.